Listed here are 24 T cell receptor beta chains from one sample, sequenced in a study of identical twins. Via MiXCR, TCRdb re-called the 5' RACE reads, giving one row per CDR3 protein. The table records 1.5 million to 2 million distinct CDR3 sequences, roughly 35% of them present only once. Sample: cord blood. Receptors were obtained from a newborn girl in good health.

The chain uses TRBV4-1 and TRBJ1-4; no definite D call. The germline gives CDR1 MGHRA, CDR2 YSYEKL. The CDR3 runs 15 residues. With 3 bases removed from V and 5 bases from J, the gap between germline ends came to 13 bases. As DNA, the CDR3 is TGCGCCAGCAGCCAGTTTGTCCACTTCAATGAAAAACTGTTTTTT. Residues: CASSQFVHFNEKLFF.

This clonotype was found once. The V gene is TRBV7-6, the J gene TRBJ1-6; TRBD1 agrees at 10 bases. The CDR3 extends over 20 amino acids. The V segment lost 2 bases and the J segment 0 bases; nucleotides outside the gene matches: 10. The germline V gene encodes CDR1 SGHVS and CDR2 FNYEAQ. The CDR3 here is CASSLRGTGDSGSYNSPLHF. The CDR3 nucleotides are TGTGCCAGCAGCTTACGAGGGACAGGGGATTCGGGCTCCTATAATTCACCCCTCCACTTT.

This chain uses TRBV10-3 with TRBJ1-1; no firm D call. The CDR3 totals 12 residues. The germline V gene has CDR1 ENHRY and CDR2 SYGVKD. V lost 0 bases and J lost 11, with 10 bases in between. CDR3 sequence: CAISESAGKAFF. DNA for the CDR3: TGTGCCATCAGTGAGTCAGCGGGGAAGGCTTTCTTT.

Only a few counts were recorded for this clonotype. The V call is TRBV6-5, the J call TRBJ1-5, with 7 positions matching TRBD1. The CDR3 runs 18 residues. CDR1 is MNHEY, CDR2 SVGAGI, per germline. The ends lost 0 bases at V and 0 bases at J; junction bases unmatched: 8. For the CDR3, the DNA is TGTGCCAGCAGTTACTCGTGGACAGGCCTCCATAGCAATCAGCCCCAGCATTTT. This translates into CASSYSWTGLHSNQPQHF.

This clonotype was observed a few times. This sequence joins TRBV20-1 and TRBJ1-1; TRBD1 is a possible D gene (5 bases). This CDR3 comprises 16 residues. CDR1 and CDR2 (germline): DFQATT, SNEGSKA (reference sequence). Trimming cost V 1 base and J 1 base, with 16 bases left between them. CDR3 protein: CSARGGPGWSNTEAFF. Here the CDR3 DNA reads TGCAGTGCTAGAGGTGGGCCAGGGTGGTCGAACACTGAAGCTTTCTTT.

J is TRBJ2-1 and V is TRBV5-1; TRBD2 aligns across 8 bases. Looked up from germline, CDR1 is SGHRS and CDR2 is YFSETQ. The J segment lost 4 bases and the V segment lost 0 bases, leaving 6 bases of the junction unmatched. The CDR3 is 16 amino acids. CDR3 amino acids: CASSLEGLVDYNEQFF. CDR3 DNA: TGCGCCAGCAGCTTGGAGGGACTAGTCGATTACAATGAGCAGTTCTTC.

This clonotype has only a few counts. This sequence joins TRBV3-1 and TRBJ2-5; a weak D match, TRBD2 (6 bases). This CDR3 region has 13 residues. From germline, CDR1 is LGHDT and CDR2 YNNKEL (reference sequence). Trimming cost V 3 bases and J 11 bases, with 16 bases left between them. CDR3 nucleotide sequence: TGTGCCAGCAGCCACGGGGGTTCGGACGGGCAGTACTTC. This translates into CASSHGGSDGQYF.

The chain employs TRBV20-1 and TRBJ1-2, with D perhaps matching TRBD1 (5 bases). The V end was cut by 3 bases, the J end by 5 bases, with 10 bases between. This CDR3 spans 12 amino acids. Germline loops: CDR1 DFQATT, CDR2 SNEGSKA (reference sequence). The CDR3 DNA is TGCAGTGCTAGCTCAGGGAAGTATGGCTACACCTTC. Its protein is CSASSGKYGYTF.

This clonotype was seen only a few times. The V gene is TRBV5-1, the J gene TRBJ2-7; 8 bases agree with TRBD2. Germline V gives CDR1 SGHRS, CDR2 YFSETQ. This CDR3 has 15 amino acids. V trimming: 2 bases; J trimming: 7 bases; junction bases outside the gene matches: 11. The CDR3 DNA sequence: TGCGCCAGCAGCTTAAAGCGGGAGTATGCCAATGAGCAGTACTTC. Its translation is CASSLKREYANEQYF.

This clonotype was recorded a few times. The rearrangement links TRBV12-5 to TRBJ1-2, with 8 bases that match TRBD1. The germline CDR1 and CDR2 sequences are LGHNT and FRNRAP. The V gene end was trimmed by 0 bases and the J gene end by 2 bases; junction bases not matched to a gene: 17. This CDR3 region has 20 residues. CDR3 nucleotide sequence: TGTGCTAGTGGTTTGGTACTTGACGCGGACAGGGCCCCGCCGAACTATGGCTACACCTTC. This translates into CASGLVLDADRAPPNYGYTF.

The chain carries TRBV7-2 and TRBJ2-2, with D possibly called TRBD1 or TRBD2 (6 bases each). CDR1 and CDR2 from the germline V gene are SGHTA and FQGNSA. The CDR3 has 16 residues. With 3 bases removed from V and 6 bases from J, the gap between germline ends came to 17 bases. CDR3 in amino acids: CASSFRGLWFSGELFF. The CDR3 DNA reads TGTGCCAGCAGCTTCCGGGGGCTTTGGTTCTCCGGGGAGCTGTTTTTT.

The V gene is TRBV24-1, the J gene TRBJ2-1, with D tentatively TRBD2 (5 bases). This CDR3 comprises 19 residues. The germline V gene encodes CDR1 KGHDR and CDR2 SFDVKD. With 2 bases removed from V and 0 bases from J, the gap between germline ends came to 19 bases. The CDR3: CATSDSRGLAASSYNEQFF. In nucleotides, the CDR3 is TGTGCCACCAGTGATTCCCGCGGGCTAGCTGCTAGCTCCTACAATGAGCAGTTCTTC.

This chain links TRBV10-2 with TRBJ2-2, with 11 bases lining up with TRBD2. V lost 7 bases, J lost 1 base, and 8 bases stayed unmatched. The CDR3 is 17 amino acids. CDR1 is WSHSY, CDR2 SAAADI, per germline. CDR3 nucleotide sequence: TGCGCCAGCAAGATCCTAGCGGGGGGCATGAACACCGGGGAGCTGTTTTTT. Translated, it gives CASKILAGGMNTGELFF.

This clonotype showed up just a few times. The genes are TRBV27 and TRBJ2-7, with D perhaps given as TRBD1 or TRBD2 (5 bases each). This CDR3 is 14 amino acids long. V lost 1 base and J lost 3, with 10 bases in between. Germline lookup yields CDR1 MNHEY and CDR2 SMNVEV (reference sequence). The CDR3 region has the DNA TGTGCCAGCAGTTTATTACGGGGCGACTACGAGCAGTACTTC. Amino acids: CASSLLRGDYEQYF.

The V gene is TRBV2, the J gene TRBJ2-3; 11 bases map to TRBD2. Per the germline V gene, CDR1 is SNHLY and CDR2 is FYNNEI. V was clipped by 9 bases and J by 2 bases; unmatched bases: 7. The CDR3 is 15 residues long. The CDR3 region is CARGASGRPTDTQYF. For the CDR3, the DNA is TGTGCCAGAGGGGCTAGCGGGAGGCCCACAGATACGCAGTATTTT.

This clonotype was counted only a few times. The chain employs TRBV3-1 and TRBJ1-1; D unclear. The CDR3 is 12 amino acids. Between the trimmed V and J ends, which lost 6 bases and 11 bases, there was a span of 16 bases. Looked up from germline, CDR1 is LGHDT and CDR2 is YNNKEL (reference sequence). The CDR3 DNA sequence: TGTGCCAGCAGGACGGGGTCCGGTCGGGCTTTCTTT. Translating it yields CASRTGSGRAFF.

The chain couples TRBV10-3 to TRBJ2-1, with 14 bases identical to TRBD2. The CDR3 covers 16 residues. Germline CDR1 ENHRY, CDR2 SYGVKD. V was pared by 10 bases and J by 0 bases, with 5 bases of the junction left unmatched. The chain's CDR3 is CATAGTSGGSYNEQFF. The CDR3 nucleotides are TGTGCCACCGCCGGGACTAGCGGGGGCTCCTACAATGAGCAGTTCTTC.

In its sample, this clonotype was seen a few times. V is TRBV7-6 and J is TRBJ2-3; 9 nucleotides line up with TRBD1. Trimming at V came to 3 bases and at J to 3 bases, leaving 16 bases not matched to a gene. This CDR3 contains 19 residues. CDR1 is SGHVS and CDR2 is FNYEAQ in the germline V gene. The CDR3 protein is CASSFWGPRGQGLTDTQYF. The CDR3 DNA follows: TGTGCCAGCAGCTTTTGGGGCCCTCGAGGACAGGGGCTTACAGATACGCAGTATTTT.

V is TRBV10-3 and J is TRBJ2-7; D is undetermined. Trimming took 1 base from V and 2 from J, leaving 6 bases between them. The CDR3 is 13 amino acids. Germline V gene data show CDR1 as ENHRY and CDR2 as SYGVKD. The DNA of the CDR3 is TGTGCCATCAGTGAGTTCCTTCCCTACGAGCAGTACTTC. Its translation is CAISEFLPYEQYF.

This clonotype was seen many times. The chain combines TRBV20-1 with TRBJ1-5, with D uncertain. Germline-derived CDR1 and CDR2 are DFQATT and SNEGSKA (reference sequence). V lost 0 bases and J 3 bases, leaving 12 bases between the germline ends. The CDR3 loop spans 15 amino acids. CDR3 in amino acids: CSARDEALINQPQHF. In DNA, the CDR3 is TGCAGTGCTAGAGATGAGGCCCTTATCAATCAGCCCCAGCATTTT.

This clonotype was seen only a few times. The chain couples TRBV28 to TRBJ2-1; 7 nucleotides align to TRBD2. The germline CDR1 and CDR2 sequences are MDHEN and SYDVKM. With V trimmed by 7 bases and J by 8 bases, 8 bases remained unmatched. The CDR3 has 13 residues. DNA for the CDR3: TGTGCCAGCACCCCCCGGCGGGAGTATGAGCAGTTCTTC. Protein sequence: CASTPRREYEQFF.

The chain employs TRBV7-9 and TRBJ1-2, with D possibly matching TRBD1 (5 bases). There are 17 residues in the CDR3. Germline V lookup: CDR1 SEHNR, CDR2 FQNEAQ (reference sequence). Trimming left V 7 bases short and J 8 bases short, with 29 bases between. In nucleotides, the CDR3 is TGTGCCAGCAAATCAACGGCAGCCCAAGGGGTCCATATCGGCTACACCTTC. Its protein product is CASKSTAAQGVHIGYTF.

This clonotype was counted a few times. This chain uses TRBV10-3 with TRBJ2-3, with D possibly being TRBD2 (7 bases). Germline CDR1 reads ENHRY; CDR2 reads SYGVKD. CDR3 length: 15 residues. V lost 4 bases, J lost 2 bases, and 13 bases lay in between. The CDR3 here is CAISGEGGPTDTQYF. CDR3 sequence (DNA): TGTGCCATCAGTGGAGAGGGGGGGCCCACAGATACGCAGTATTTT.

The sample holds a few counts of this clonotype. The CDR3 loop reads CASSFRSGARTDTQYF. CDR3 nucleotide sequence: TGTGCCAGCAGCTTTCGTTCGGGAGCGCGCACAGATACGCAGTATTTT. V and J are TRBV5-6 and TRBJ2-3; D is perhaps TRBD2 (6 bases). Trimming stripped 2 bases from V and 1 base from J, with 14 bases between. The V gene's germline CDR1 is SGHDT and CDR2 YYEEEE. This CDR3 contains 16 residues.